This T cell receptor beta chain originates from a study of T cell responses to AZD1222 COVID-19 vaccine. The CDR3 loop spans 15 amino acids. CDR1 is SNHLY, CDR2 FYNNEI, per germline. Trimming left V 8 bases short and J 3 bases short, with 18 bases between. Sequenced by immunoSEQ multiplex PCR; TCRdb stores in-frame clones only, minus some. The sample includes under 130,000 clones, around 89% of them seen just once. This TCR was recovered from an adult in good health. Sequencing was performed on peripheral blood, taken on day 0 of AZD1222 vaccination. V is TRBV2 and J is TRBJ2-3; D is perhaps TRBD2 (5 bases). The CDR3 loop reads CASGERSERTDTQYF. In DNA form, the CDR3 reads TGTGCCAGCGGGGAGAGATCGGAACGAACAGATACGCAGTATTTT.